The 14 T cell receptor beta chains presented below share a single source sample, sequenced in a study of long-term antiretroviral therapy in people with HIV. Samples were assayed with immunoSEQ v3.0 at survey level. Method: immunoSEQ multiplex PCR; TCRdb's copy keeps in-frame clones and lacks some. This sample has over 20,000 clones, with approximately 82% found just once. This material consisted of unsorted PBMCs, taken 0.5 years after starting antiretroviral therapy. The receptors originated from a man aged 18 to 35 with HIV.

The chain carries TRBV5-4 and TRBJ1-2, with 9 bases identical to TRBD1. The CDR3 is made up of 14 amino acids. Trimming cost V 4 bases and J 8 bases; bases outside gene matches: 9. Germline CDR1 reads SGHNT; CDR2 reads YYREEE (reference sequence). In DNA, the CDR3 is TGTGCCAGCAGCCGGCGACAGGGGGAATCGGGCTACACCTTC. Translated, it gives CASSRRQGESGYTF.

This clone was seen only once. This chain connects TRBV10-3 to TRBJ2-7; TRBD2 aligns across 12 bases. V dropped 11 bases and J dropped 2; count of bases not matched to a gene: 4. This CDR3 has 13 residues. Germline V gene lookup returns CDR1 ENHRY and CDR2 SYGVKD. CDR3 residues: CAVGTSGPYEQYF. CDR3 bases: TGTGCCGTTGGGACTAGCGGGCCCTACGAGCAGTACTTC.

As DNA, the CDR3 is TGTGCCAGCAGCTACACCCCTGTGGGGCTAAACACTGAAGCTTTCTTT. Its protein is CASSYTPVGLNTEAFF. The chain has TRBV7-3 and TRBJ1-1, with a weak D call TRBD1 (5 bases). V was cut by 4 bases and J by 2 bases, with 17 bases left in between. There are 16 residues in the CDR3. Germline CDR1 SGHTA, CDR2 FQGTGA. The full variable domain, rest sourced from reference TRBV7-3 and TRBJ1-1, is GAGVSQTPSNKVTEKGKYVELRCDPISGHTALYWYRQSLGQGPEFLIYFQGTGAADDSGLPNDRFFAVRPEGSVSTLKIQRTERGDSAVYLCASSYTPVGLNTEAFFGQGTRLTVV.

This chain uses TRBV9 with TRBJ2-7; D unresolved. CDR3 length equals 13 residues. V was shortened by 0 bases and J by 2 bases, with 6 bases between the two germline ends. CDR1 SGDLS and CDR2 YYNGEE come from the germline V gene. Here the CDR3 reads CASSVADAYEQYF. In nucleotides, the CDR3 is TGTGCCAGCAGCGTAGCAGACGCCTACGAGCAGTACTTC.

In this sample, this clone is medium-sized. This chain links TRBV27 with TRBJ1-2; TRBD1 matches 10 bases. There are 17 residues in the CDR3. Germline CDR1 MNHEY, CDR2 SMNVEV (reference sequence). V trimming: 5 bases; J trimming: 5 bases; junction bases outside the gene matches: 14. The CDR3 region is CASSHGDRGPRKYGYTF. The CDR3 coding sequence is TGTGCCAGCAGTCACGGGGACAGGGGACCTCGCAAGTATGGCTACACCTTC.

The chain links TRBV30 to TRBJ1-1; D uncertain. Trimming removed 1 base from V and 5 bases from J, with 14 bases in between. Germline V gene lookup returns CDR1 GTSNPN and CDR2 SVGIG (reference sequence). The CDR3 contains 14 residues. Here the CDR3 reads CAWSEGLMGTEAFF. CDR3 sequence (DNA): TGTGCCTGGAGTGAAGGGTTAATGGGGACTGAAGCTTTCTTT. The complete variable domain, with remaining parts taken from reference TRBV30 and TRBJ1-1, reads SQTIHQWPATLVQPVGSPLSLECTVEGTSNPNLYWYRQAAGRGLQLLFYSVGIGQISSEVPQNLSASRPQDRQFILSSKKLLLSDSGFYLCAWSEGLMGTEAFFGQGTRLTVV.

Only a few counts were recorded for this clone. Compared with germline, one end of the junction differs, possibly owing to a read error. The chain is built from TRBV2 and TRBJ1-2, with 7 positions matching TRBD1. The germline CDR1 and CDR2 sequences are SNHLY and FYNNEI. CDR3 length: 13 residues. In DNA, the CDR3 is TGTGCCAGCAGTCAAGCCGGGACAGCAGGCTACACCTTC. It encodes CASSQAGTAGYTF.

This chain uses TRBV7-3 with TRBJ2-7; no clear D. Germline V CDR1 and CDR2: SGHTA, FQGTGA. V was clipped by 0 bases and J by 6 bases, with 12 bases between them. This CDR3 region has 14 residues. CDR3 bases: TGTGCCAGCAGCTTAACGGTGTCCGGACGCGAGCAGTACTTC. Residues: CASSLTVSGREQYF.

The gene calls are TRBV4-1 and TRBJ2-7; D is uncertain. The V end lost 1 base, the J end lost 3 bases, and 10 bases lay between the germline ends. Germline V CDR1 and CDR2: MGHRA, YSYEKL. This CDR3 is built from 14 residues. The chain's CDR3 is CASSQGSLSYEQYF. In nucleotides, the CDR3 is TGCGCCAGCAGCCAAGGCTCTCTGAGCTACGAGCAGTACTTC.

This CDR3 reads CASSFGRFGGKGGYTF. In DNA, the CDR3 is TGTGCCAGCAGCTTTGGGCGTTTCGGGGGGAAAGGTGGCTACACCTTC. The chain combines TRBV7-9 with TRBJ1-2; D possibly corresponds to TRBD1 (5 bases). This CDR3 has 16 residues. Trimming took off 3 bases at V and 7 bases at J, with 21 bases between the two ends. Germline V CDR1 and CDR2: SEHNR, FQNEAQ (reference sequence).

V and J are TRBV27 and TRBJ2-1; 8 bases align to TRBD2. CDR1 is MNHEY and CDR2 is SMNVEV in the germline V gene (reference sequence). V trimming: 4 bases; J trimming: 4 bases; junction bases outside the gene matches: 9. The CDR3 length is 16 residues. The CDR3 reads CASSSFSGKSYNEQFF. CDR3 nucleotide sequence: TGTGCCAGCAGTTCATTTAGCGGGAAGTCGTACAATGAGCAGTTCTTC.

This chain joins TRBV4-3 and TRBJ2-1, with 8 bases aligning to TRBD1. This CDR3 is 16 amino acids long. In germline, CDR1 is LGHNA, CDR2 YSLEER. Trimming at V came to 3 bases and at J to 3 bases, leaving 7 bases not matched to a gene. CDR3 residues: CASSQGYRGFYNEQFF. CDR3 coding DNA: TGCGCCAGCAGCCAGGGGTACAGGGGGTTCTACAATGAGCAGTTCTTC.

The chain's CDR3 is CASSLWGLDQPQHF. The CDR3 region has the DNA TGCGCCAGCAGCTTGTGGGGGTTAGATCAGCCCCAGCATTTT. The V call is TRBV5-1, the J call TRBJ1-5, with D perhaps TRBD1 (5 bases). The CDR3 sequence is 14 residues long. Germline assignment: CDR1 SGHRS and CDR2 YFSETQ. V lost 1 base and J 5 bases, leaving 10 bases between the germline ends.

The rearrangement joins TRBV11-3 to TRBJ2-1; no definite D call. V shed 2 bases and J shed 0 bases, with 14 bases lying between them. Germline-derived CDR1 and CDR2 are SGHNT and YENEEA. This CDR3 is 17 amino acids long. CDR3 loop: CASSLRLESSSYNEQFF. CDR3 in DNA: TGTGCCAGCAGCTTACGGCTAGAGTCTAGCTCCTACAATGAGCAGTTCTTC.